This T cell receptor (beta chain) was sequenced for a study of OX40 agonist ivuxolimab in advanced cancers. Germline-derived CDR1 and CDR2 are LGHNT and FRNRAP. This CDR3 has 16 amino acids. Trimming stripped 4 bases from V and 0 bases from J, with 14 bases between. General study findings and limits: Partial responders at 0.1-3.0 mg/kg showed near-lowest clonal expansion.

The repertoire was sequenced with immunoSEQ multiplex PCR; TCRdb's copy has only in-frame clones and lacks some. The data contain around 65,000 clones, about 89% of them seen just once; the ten biggest clones take up around 0.3%. Note on this clone: Its antigen is still unknown.

This clonotype originated in an adult with an advanced solid tumor such as melanoma, head and neck, liver or kidney cancer. The chain is built from TRBV12-5 and TRBJ2-3; a possible D gene is TRBD2 (5 bases). The specimen was CD4+ or CD8+ T cells sorted from blood, collected in a trial of the OX40 agonist ivuxolimab. The DNA of the CDR3 is TGTGCTAGTGGTTCTAGCCCTTCCCTTAGCACAGATACGCAGTATTTT. It is translated as CASGSSPSLSTDTQYF.